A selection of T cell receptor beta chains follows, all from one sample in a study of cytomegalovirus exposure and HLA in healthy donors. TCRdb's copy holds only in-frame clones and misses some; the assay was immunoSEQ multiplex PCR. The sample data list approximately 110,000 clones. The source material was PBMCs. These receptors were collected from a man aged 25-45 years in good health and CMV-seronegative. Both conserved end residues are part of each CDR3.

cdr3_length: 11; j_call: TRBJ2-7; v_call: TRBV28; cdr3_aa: CASTSSYEQYF
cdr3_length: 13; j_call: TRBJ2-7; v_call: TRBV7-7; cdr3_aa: CASSNTGGHEQYF
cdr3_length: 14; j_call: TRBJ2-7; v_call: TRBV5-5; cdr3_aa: CASSDRDYYYEQYF
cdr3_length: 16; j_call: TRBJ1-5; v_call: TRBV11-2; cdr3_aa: CASSLDAGPPNQPQHF
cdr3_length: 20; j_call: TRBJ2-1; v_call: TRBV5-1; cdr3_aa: CASSLGGNLAGVRGGYEQFF
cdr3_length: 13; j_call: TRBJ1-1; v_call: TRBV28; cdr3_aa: CASSAGEGTEAFF
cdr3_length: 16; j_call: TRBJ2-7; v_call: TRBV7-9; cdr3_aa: CASSPTAGVSWDEQYF
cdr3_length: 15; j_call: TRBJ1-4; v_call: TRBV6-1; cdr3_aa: CASSGYYATNEKLFF
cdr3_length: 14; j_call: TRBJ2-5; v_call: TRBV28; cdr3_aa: CASSFVDNQETQYF
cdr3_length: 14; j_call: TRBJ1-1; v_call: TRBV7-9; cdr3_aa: CASNPGTANTEAFF
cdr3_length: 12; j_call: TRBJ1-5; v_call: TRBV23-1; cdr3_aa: CARLHSNQPQHF
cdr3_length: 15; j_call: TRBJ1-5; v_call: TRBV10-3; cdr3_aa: CAISDRRQGDQPQHF
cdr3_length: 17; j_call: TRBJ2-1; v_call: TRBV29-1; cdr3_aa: CSAGGGLAGEKYNEQFF
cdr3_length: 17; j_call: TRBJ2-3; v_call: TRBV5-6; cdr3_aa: CASSFYIHLTDTDTQYF
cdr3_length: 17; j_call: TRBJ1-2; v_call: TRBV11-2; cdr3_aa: CASSLDQGGVADYGYTF
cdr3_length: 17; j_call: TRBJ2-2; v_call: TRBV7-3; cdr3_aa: CASSLTPGGWNTGELFF
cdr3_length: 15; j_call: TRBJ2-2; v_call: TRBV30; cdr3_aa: CAWNLAGVNTGELFF
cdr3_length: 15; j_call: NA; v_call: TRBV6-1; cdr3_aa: CASSERTSGAYEQYF
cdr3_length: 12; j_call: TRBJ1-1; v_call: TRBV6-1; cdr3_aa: CASTQGATEAFF
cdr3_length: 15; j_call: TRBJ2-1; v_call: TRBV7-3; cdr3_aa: CASSLGSTVHNEQFF
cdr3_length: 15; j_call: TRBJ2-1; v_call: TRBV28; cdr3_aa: CASSLGSWGPNEQFF
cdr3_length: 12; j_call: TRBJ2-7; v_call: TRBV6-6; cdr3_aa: CASSYSGSEQYF
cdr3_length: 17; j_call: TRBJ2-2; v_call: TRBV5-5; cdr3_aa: CASSLVERQGYTGELFF
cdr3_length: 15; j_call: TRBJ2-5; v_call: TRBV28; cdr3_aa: CATTRGLLPQETQYF
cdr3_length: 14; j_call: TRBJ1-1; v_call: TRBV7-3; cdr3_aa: CASSPGAGYTEAFF
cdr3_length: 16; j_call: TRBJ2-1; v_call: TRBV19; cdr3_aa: CASSIVSLASYNEQFF
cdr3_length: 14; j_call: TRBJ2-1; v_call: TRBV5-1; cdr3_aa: CASSLGQGMNEQFF
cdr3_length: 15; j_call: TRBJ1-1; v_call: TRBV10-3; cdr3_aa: CAIKGQRDMNTEAFF
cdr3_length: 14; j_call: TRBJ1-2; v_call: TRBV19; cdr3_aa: CASSIGQEPYGYTF
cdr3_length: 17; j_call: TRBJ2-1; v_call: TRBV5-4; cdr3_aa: CASSLGLAGGRGNEQFF
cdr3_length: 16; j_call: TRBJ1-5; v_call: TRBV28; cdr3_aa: CASSLPSRGNNQPQHF
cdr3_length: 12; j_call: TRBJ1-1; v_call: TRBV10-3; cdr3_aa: CAISESIVGAFF
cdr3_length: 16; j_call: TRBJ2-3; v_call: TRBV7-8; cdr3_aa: CASSPRTRLLTDTQYF
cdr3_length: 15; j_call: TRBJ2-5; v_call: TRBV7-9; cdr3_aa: CASSLMGGPQETQYF
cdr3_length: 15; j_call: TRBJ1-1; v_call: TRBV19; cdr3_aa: CASSVQDSMNTEAFF
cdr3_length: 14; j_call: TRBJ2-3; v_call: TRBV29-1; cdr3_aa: CSVGSGGDGDTQYF
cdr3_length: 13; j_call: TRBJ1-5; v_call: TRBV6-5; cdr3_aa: CASSQGGNQPQHF
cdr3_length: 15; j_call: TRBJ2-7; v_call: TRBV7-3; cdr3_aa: CASSLMGQGVYEQYF